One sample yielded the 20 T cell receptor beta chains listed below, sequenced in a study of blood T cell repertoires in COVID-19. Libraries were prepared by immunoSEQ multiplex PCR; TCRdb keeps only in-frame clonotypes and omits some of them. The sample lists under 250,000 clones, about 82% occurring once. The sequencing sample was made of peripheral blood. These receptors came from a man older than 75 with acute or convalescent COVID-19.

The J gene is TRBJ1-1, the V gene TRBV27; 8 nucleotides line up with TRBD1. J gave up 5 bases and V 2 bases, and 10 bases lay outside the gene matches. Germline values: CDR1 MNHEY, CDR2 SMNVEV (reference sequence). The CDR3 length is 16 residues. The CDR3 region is CASSLRSAGGLTEAFF. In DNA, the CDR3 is TGTGCCAGCAGTTTAAGAAGCGCAGGGGGCTTAACTGAAGCTTTCTTT.

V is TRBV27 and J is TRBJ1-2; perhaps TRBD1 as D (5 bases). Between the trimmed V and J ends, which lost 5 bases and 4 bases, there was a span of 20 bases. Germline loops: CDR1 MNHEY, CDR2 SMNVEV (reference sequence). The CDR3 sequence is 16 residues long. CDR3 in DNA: TGTGCCAGCAGTCCTAGACAGCGAGCTCGTTCCTATGGCTACACCTTC. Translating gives CASSPRQRARSYGYTF.

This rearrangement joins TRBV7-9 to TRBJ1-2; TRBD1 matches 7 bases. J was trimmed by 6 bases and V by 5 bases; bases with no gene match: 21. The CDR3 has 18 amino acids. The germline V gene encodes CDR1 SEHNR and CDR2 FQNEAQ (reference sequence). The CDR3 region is CASSREIGGSRPSDGYTF. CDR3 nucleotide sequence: TGTGCCAGCAGCCGGGAGATAGGGGGCTCCCGTCCTTCAGATGGCTACACCTTC. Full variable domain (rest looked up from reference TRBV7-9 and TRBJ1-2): DTGVSQNPRHKITKRGQNVTFRCDPISEHNRLYWYRQTLGQGPEFLTYFQNEAQLEKSRLLSDRFSAERPKGSFSTLEIQRTEQGDSAMYLCASSREIGGSRPSDGYTFGSGTRLTVV.

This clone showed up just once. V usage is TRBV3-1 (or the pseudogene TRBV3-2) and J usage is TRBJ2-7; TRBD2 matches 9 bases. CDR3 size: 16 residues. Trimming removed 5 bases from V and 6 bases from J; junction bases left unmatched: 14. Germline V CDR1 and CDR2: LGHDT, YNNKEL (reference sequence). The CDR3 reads CASSGLYRGLAGEQYF. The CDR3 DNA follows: TGTGCCAGCAGCGGTCTCTACCGGGGACTAGCAGGCGAGCAGTACTTC.

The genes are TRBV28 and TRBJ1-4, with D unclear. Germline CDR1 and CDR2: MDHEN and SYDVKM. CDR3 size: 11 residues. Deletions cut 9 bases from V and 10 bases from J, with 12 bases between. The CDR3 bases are TGTGCCAGTGGTATTCCCGGAAAACTGTTTTTT. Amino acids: CASGIPGKLFF.

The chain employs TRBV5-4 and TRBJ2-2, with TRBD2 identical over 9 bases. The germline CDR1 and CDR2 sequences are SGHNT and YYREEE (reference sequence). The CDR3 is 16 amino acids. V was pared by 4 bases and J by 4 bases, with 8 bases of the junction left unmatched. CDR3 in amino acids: CASSPERGARTGELFF. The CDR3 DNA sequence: TGTGCCAGCAGCCCGGAGCGGGGGGCGCGCACCGGGGAGCTGTTTTTT.

CDR3 nucleotides: TGTGCCAGCAGCCGAACAGGGCAGGAAAGGAGTTCACCCCTCCACTTT. Encoded protein: CASSRTGQERSSPLHF. This chain uses TRBV4-2 with TRBJ1-6; a weak D match, TRBD1 (6 bases). V lost 4 bases and J lost 9, with 19 bases in between. The CDR3 sequence is 16 residues long. Germline assignment: CDR1 LGHNA and CDR2 YNFKEQ.

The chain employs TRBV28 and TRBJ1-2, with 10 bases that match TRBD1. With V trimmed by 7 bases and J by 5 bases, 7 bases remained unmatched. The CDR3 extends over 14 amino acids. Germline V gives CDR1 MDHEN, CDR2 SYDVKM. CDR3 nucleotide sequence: TGTGCCAGCACTTCAACGGGACAGGGGTATGGCTACACCTTC. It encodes CASTSTGQGYGYTF.

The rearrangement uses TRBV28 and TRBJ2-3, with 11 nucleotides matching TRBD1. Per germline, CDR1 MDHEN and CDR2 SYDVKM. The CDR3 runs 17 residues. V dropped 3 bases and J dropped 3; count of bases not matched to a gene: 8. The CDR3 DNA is TGTGCCAGCAGTTTCCGTCCGGGACAGGGGGAGACAGATACGCAGTATTTT. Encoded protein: CASSFRPGQGETDTQYF.

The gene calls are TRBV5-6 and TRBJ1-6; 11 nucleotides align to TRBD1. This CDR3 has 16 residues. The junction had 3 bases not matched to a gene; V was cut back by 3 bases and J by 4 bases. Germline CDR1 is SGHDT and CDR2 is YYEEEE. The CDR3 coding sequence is TGTGCCAGCAGCTCGGGACAGGGGGGATATAATTCACCCCTCCACTTT. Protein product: CASSSGQGGYNSPLHF.

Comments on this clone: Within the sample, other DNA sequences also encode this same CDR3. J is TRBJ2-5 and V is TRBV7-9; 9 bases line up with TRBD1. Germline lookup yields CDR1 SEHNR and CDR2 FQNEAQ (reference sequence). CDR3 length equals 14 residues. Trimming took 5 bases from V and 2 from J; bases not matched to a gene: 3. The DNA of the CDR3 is TGTGCCAGCAGCCCCGGACAGGGGCAAGAGACCCAGTACTTC. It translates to CASSPGQGQETQYF.

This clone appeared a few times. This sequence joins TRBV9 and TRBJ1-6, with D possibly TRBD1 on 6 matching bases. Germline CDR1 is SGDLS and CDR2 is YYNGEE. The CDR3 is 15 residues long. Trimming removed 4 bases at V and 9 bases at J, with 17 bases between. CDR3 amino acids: CASSLQSGESSPLHF. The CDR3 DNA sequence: TGTGCCAGCAGCCTACAATCAGGGGAGAGTTCACCCCTCCACTTT.

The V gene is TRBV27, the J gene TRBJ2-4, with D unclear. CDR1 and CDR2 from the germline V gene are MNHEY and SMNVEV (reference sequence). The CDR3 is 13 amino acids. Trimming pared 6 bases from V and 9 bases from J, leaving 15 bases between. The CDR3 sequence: CASSLRRGGIQYF. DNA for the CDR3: TGTGCCAGCAGCCTCAGACGAGGCGGCATTCAGTACTTC.

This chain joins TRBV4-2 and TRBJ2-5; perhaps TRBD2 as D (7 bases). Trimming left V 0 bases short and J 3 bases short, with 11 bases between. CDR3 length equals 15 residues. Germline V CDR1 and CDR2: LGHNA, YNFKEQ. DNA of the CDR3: TGTGCCAGCAGCCAAGAGCAGGGGACTAAAGAGACCCAGTACTTC. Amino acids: CASSQEQGTKETQYF.

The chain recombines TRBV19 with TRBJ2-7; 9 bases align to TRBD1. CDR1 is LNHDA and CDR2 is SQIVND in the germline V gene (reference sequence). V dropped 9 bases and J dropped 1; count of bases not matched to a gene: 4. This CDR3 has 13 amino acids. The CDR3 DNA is TGTGCCAGCCTGGGACAGGGATCCTACGAGCAGTACTTC. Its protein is CASLGQGSYEQYF.

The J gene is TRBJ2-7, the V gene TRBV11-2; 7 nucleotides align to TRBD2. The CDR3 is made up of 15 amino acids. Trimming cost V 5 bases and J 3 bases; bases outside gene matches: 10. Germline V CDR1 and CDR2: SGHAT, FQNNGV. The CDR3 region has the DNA TGTGCCAGCAGCCTTTATCCGGGACTAAACTACGAGCAGTACTTC. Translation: CASSLYPGLNYEQYF.

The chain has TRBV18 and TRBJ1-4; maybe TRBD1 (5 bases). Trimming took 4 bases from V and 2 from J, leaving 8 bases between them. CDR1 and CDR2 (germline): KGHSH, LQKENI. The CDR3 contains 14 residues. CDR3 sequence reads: CASSRQGTNEKLFF. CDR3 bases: TGTGCCAGCTCACGGCAGGGCACTAATGAAAAACTGTTTTTT.

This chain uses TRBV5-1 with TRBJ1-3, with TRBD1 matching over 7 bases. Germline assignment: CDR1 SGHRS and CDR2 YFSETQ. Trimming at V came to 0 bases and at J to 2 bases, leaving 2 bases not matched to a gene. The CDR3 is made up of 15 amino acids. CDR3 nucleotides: TGCGCCAGCAGCTTGGCTGGGACAGCTGGAAACACCATATATTTT. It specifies CASSLAGTAGNTIYF.

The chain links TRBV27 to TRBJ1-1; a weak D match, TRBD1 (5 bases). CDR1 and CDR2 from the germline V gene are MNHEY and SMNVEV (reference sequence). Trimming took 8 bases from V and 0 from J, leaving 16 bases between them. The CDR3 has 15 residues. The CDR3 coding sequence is TGTGCCAGCTCGCTGGGGGGGTCCATGAACACTGAAGCTTTCTTT. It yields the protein CASSLGGSMNTEAFF.

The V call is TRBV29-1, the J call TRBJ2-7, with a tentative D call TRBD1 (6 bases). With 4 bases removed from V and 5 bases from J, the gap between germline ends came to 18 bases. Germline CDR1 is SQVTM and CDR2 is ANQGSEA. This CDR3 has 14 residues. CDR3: CSVGINRDHHEQYF. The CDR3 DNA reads TGCAGCGTTGGGATAAACAGGGATCATCACGAGCAGTACTTC.